This TCR beta chain was recorded in a study of CD8+CD57+ T cells in acquired aplastic anemia. Trimming at V came to 5 bases and at J to 2 bases, leaving 6 bases not matched to a gene. Germline V gene data show CDR1 as SGHTA and CDR2 as FQGNSA. The CDR3 covers 14 residues. This clonotype was observed many times. The antigen remains unidentified. CDR3 and TCR beta VDJ profiling relied on a genomic DNA template. TCRdb recomputed calls from the reads with MiXCR, one row per CDR3 protein. The data show 130,000 or so distinct CDR3 sequences, with over 30% seen just once and 2.6% held by the top ten. Sequencing was done on patients that had shown CD8+CD57+ cell expansion by flow cytometry. Severe acquired aplastic anemia was present in all patients. The study's findings and limits: Researchers report that about 29 CD8+ CDR3 sequences appeared in both patients and controls.

This chain connects TRBV7-2 to TRBJ2-7, with 7 positions matching TRBD1. The receptor comes from a human donor with aplastic anemia. Sequencing input: sorted CD4+, CD8+, or CD8+CD57+ T cells (not recorded which) from PBMCs. The CDR3 here is CASSAGGTAYEQYF. In nucleotides, the CDR3 is TGTGCCAGCAGCGCCGGTGGGACAGCCTACGAGCAGTACTTC.